The 21 T cell receptor beta chains given below trace back to one sample, sequenced in a study of CD8+ T cells in alopecia areata. Treatment meaning: oral pan-JAK inhibitor, 5-10 mg twice daily. The sequencing template was cDNA reverse transcribed from extracted RNA. This table comes from immunoSEQ multiplex PCR, and its TCRdb copy is limited to in-frame clones, with some not included. The table includes about 250,000 clones, 50% to 75% detected once. Sample: CD4+ T cells sorted from blood, taken around week 53, from a patient treated with tofacitinib. These receptors all come from a human donor with alopecia areata.

This sequence joins TRBV7-2 and TRBJ2-5; D ambiguous. The CDR3 extends over 14 amino acids. CDR1 is SGHTA and CDR2 is FQGNSA in the germline V gene. V shed 1 base and J shed 5 bases, with 11 bases lying between them. CDR3 loop: CASSLVSTTETQYF. DNA for the CDR3: TGTGCCAGCAGCTTAGTGAGCACGACGGAGACCCAGTACTTC.

The chain joins TRBV5-1 to TRBJ1-2; the D gene is possibly TRBD1 (6 bases). Germline V gene sequence: CDR1 SGHRS, CDR2 YFSETQ. V was trimmed by 2 bases and J by 8 bases, leaving 16 bases between them. This CDR3 has 14 amino acids. The CDR3 sequence is CASSLGQTGGGYTF. The CDR3 nucleotides read TGCGCCAGCAGCTTAGGACAAACTGGGGGCGGCTACACCTTC.

This clone was found a few times. The chain links TRBV5-1 to TRBJ1-1, with 7 positions matching TRBD1. This CDR3 has 14 residues. Germline values: CDR1 SGHRS, CDR2 YFSETQ. The J segment lost 5 bases and the V segment lost 4 bases, leaving 8 bases of the junction unmatched. The CDR3, as DNA: TGCGCCAGCAGCATCCGACAGGGAGGTACTGAAGCTTTCTTT. It encodes CASSIRQGGTEAFF.

V is TRBV5-6 and J is TRBJ2-6; D is possibly TRBD1 (6 bases). With 0 bases removed from V and 0 bases from J, the gap between germline ends came to 10 bases. There are 17 residues in the CDR3. In germline, CDR1 is SGHDT, CDR2 YYEEEE. The CDR3 reads CASSLEGVPSGANVLTF. The DNA of the CDR3 is TGTGCCAGCAGCTTGGAGGGGGTCCCCTCTGGGGCCAACGTCCTGACTTTC.

V usage is TRBV9 and J usage is TRBJ2-5; the D is unclear. V lost 7 bases and J lost 0, with 10 bases in between. Germline CDR1 reads SGDLS; CDR2 reads YYNGEE. The CDR3 has 13 amino acids. Here the CDR3 reads CASGSANQETQYF. The CDR3 DNA reads as TGTGCCAGCGGTTCGGCGAACCAAGAGACCCAGTACTTC.

The table lists this clone with a few counts. The chain links TRBV5-1 to TRBJ2-1, with D perhaps matching TRBD2 (5 bases). Between the trimmed V and J ends, which lost 0 bases and 1 base, there was a span of 11 bases. Looked up from germline, CDR1 is SGHRS and CDR2 is YFSETQ. The CDR3 is 16 amino acids. CDR3 in amino acids: CASSLGVTGSYNEQFF. In DNA, the CDR3 is TGCGCCAGCAGCTTGGGAGTGACGGGGTCCTACAATGAGCAGTTCTTC. Using reference TRBV5-1 and TRBJ2-1 for the parts outside the CDR3, the full variable domain is KAGVTQTPRYLIKTRGQQVTLSCSPISGHRSVSWYQQTPGQGLQFLFEYFSETQRNKGNFPGRFSGRQFSNSRSEMNVSTLELGDSALYLCASSLGVTGSYNEQFFGPGTRLTVL.

This clone was seen just once. The chain is built from TRBV25-1 and TRBJ2-5; 13 nucleotides align to TRBD2. Germline lookup yields CDR1 MGHDK and CDR2 SYGVNS. V was clipped by 8 bases and J by 2 bases; unmatched bases: 8. CDR3 size: 16 residues. This chain's CDR3 is CASGGLAGTPQETQYF. The CDR3 bases are TGTGCCAGCGGGGGACTAGCGGGGACACCTCAAGAGACCCAGTACTTC.

The chain carries TRBV7-3 and TRBJ2-5, with 7 bases lining up with TRBD2. The V and J ends lost 5 bases and 5 bases, in that order; junction bases with no gene match: 11. Germline lookup yields CDR1 SGHTA and CDR2 FQGTGA. The CDR3 spans 15 residues. This CDR3 reads CASSNSGNPVETQYF. CDR3 in DNA: TGTGCCAGCAGCAACAGCGGGAACCCAGTGGAGACCCAGTACTTC.

The chain couples TRBV29-1 to TRBJ2-5, with D possibly TRBD1 on 6 matching bases. Per germline, CDR1 SQVTM and CDR2 ANQGSEA. This CDR3 spans 14 amino acids. V was pared by 4 bases and J by 5 bases, with 17 bases between. DNA of the CDR3: TGCAGCGTTGGCCCTGGGGCTAGGGGGGAGACCCAGTACTTC. Its protein is CSVGPGARGETQYF.

The V call is TRBV30, the J call TRBJ1-2; D is undetermined. The germline V and J ends were trimmed by 0 bases and 4 bases, with 15 bases remaining between them. CDR1 is GTSNPN and CDR2 is SVGIG in the germline V gene (reference sequence). The CDR3 has 15 amino acids. CDR3: CAWSVSIGPRYGYTF. The CDR3 bases are TGTGCCTGGAGTGTAAGCATCGGACCTCGCTATGGCTACACCTTC. Using reference TRBV30 and TRBJ1-2 for the parts outside the CDR3, the full variable domain is SQTIHQWPATLVQPVGSPLSLECTVEGTSNPNLYWYRQAAGRGLQLLFYSVGIGQISSEVPQNLSASRPQDRQFILSSKKLLLSDSGFYLCAWSVSIGPRYGYTFGSGTRLTVV.

The rearrangement uses TRBV5-1 and TRBJ1-1; no reliable D call. Germline assignment: CDR1 SGHRS and CDR2 YFSETQ. With 7 bases removed from V and 2 bases from J, the gap between germline ends came to 9 bases. The CDR3 is made up of 12 amino acids. This chain's CDR3 is CASAVSNTEAFF. As DNA, the CDR3 is TGCGCCAGCGCCGTGTCAAACACTGAAGCTTTCTTT.

The chain employs TRBV7-9 and TRBJ2-6, with D perhaps matching TRBD1 (5 bases). Germline assignment: CDR1 SEHNR and CDR2 FQNEAQ (reference sequence). The CDR3 runs 14 residues. The V end was cut by 5 bases, the J end by 5 bases, with 10 bases between. This CDR3 reads CASSLQVRANVLTF. The CDR3, as DNA: TGTGCCAGCAGCCTACAGGTCCGGGCCAACGTCCTGACTTTC. The full variable domain, in which reference TRBV7-9 and TRBJ2-6 provide the parts outside the CDR3, is DTGVSQNPRHKITKRGQNVTFRCDPISEHNRLYWYRQTLGQGPEFLTYFQNEAQLEKSRLLSDRFSAERPKGSFSTLEIQRTEQGDSAMYLCASSLQVRANVLTFGAGSRLTVL.

The chain couples TRBV30 to TRBJ1-2, with D perhaps matching TRBD1 (6 bases). The CDR3 is 11 amino acids. Germline V gene sequence: CDR1 GTSNPN, CDR2 SVGIG (reference sequence). V was shortened by 3 bases and J by 4 bases, with 6 bases between the two germline ends. The CDR3 bases are TGTGCCTGGAGCAGGGGCTATGGCTACACCTTC. Protein product: CAWSRGYGYTF. Drawing the rest from reference TRBV30 and TRBJ1-2, the complete variable domain is SQTIHQWPATLVQPVGSPLSLECTVEGTSNPNLYWYRQAAGRGLQLLFYSVGIGQISSEVPQNLSASRPQDRQFILSSKKLLLSDSGFYLCAWSRGYGYTFGSGTRLTVV.

The V and J genes are TRBV7-2 and TRBJ2-4; D is undetermined. This CDR3 is 13 amino acids long. V was cut by 1 base and J by 7 bases, with 8 bases left in between. The V gene's germline CDR1 is SGHTA and CDR2 FQGNSA. The CDR3 here is CASSLDSRNIQYF. The CDR3 region has the DNA TGTGCCAGCAGCTTAGACAGTCGGAACATTCAGTACTTC.

The J gene is TRBJ2-5, the V gene TRBV29-1, with D possibly TRBD2 on 5 matching bases. This CDR3 region has 14 residues. Germline-derived CDR1 and CDR2 are SQVTM and ANQGSEA. Between the trimmed V and J ends, which lost 1 base and 4 bases, there was a span of 13 bases. The CDR3 sequence is CSVEGETSGETQYF. CDR3 DNA sequence: TGCAGCGTTGAAGGGGAGACCTCCGGAGAGACCCAGTACTTC.

The chain couples TRBV5-4 to TRBJ2-3; TRBD2 is a possible D gene (5 bases). The CDR3 consists of 13 residues. Germline V gene sequence: CDR1 SGHNT, CDR2 YYREEE (reference sequence). V shed 1 base and J shed 6 bases, with 9 bases lying between them. The CDR3 sequence: CASSLRGPDTQYF. DNA of the CDR3: TGTGCCAGCAGCTTGCGGGGTCCCGATACGCAGTATTTT.

J is TRBJ1-1 and V is TRBV6-5, with TRBD1 as a possible D gene (6 bases). The CDR3 runs 14 residues. The germline gives CDR1 MNHEY, CDR2 SVGAGI. V was shortened by 7 bases and J by 5 bases, with 17 bases between the two germline ends. The CDR3 DNA sequence: TGTGCCAGCACCGCGGCCACAGGGAGGACTGAAGCTTTCTTT. This codes for CASTAATGRTEAFF.

The chain joins TRBV30 to TRBJ1-1; D uncertain. In germline, CDR1 is GTSNPN, CDR2 SVGIG (reference sequence). V shed 1 base and J shed 3 bases, with 6 bases lying between them. The CDR3 sequence is 12 residues long. The CDR3 DNA reads TGTGCCTGGAGTGCCACCGACACTGAAGCTTTCTTT. Amino acid sequence: CAWSATDTEAFF.

This clone was detected only a few times. This chain links TRBV19 with TRBJ2-1; D call uncertain. The CDR3 is 10 amino acids. Trimming took 8 bases from V and 9 from J, leaving 8 bases between them. Germline CDR1 LNHDA, CDR2 SQIVND (reference sequence). CDR3 protein: CASGFGEQFF. The CDR3 DNA reads TGTGCCAGTGGATTCGGTGAGCAGTTCTTC.

J is TRBJ2-5 and V is TRBV6-6, with 12 positions matching TRBD2. Germline CDR1 and CDR2: MNHNY and SVGAGI (reference sequence). The CDR3 contains 16 residues. The V segment lost 6 bases and the J segment 0 bases; nucleotides outside the gene matches: 5. The CDR3: CASSSRLAGDQETQYF. The CDR3 DNA is TGTGCCAGCAGCTCCCGACTAGCGGGGGACCAAGAGACCCAGTACTTC.

A few counts support this clone. This chain links TRBV19 with TRBJ1-6; D not certain. CDR1 and CDR2 (germline): LNHDA, SQIVND (reference sequence). The V and J ends lost 9 bases and 9 bases respectively, with 18 bases between them. This CDR3 is built from 14 residues. Written as DNA, the CDR3 is TGTGCCAGCCGACTCGCTGGATGGGGTTCACCCCTCCACTTT. It is translated as CASRLAGWGSPLHF.